This section outlines one T cell receptor (beta chain) sequence together with its context. This record comes from a study of blood T cell repertoires in COVID-19. Across the whole study: Both acute and convalescent COVID-19 samples were obtained from the United States, Italy and Spain. T cells, B-cell-depleted T cells, or PBMCs supplied cDNA or gDNA.

Germline V lookup: CDR1 MNHEY, CDR2 SMNVEV (reference sequence). The CDR3 covers 14 residues. Trimming removed 5 bases at V and 13 bases at J, with 20 bases between. The authors' processing: Estimation of nucleated cell counts was performed using reference gene primer amplification. Clones were sequenced by immunoSEQ multiplex PCR, and TCRdb holds only the in-frame ones, with some missing. The D gene and trimming were derived from the DNA, and the V and J assignments and clone size from that table. Altogether under 200,000 clones are present, about 84% being singletons, with the ten largest covering about 4.9%.

The TCR originated in a woman in her 30s with acute or convalescent COVID-19. V is TRBV27 and J is TRBJ1-4, with unresolved D. The sequencing input was peripheral blood. As DNA, the CDR3 is TGTGCCAGCAGTCAGACCCTAATTGCGGGAACACTGTTTTTT. This gives the protein CASSQTLIAGTLFF.